This T cell receptor beta chain was identified during a study of cytomegalovirus exposure and HLA in healthy donors. Whole-study results and caveats: The only immune exposure information that was available was CMV serostatus.

Remarks on this clone: Its antigen is not identified.

Germline V gene sequence: CDR1 MNHEY, CDR2 SVGAGI. With V trimmed by 5 bases and J by 3 bases, 6 bases remained unmatched. CDR3 size: 14 residues. Vbeta (60) and Jbeta (13) primers were used in the PCR. The assay was immunoSEQ multiplex PCR, and TCRdb's table has in-frame clones only and misses some. The sample records around 150,000 clones, 70% to 80% being singletons. The J gene is TRBJ2-7, the V gene TRBV6-5; TRBD1 matches at 8 bases. This receptor was taken from a man aged 18-30 years in good health and CMV-seropositive. The sequenced sample was PBMCs. CDR3 amino acids: CASSPLTGGYEQYF. The CDR3 DNA is TGTGCCAGCAGTCCACTTACAGGGGGCTACGAGCAGTACTTC.